The 6 T cell receptor beta chains given below trace back to one sample, sequenced in a study of blood T cell repertoires in COVID-19. The repertoire was sequenced with immunoSEQ multiplex PCR; TCRdb's copy has only in-frame clones and lacks some. The table lists around 200,000 clones, around 85% of them singletons. Sequencing was done on a sample of peripheral blood. Receptors originate from a woman in her sixties or seventies with COVID-19, enrolled during active disease.

CDR3 nucleotide sequence: TGTGCCAGCAGTGACAGGGGAAGCCAGCCCCAGCATTTT. Protein product: CASSDRGSQPQHF. This rearrangement joins TRBV6-1 to TRBJ1-5, with D possibly TRBD1 on 6 matching bases. CDR1 is MNHNS and CDR2 is SASEGT in the germline V gene. V gave up 3 bases and J gave up 7 bases, with 10 bases separating them. The length of the CDR3 is 13 residues.

The CDR3 bases are TGTGCCAGCAGTTTTGATAGTCTGGGGGAGCTGTTTTTT. The encoded protein is CASSFDSLGELFF. The gene calls are TRBV27 and TRBJ2-2, with D unresolved. Germline lookup yields CDR1 MNHEY and CDR2 SMNVEV (reference sequence). Trimming left V 3 bases short and J 8 bases short, with 10 bases between. CDR3 size: 13 residues.

The V call is TRBV15, the J call TRBJ2-1; TRBD2 aligns across 7 bases. CDR1 and CDR2 (germline): LNHNV, YYDKDF (reference sequence). V was pared by 0 bases and J by 3 bases, with 8 bases of the junction left unmatched. The CDR3 contains 17 residues. CDR3 sequence reads: CATSRDFGLADYNEQFF. CDR3 DNA sequence: TGTGCCACCAGCAGAGATTTTGGGCTAGCGGACTACAATGAGCAGTTCTTC.

V gene TRBV11-1 combines with J gene TRBJ1-1; 10 nucleotides agree with TRBD1. V gave up 5 bases and J gave up 5 bases; unmatched junction bases: 2. The CDR3 totals 13 residues. The V gene's germline CDR1 is SGHAT and CDR2 FQDESV (reference sequence). Written as DNA, the CDR3 is TGTGCCAGCAGCCCGGACAGGGGGACTGAAGCTTTCTTT. Its protein is CASSPDRGTEAFF.

The J gene is TRBJ2-2, the V gene TRBV7-3; D unclear. The germline V gene encodes CDR1 SGHTA and CDR2 FQGTGA. The V and J ends lost 5 bases and 0 bases respectively, with 7 bases between them. This CDR3 has 14 residues. The CDR3 DNA sequence: TGTGCCAGCAGCGTAGACACGAACACCGGGGAGCTGTTTTTT. Translation gives CASSVDTNTGELFF.

V and J are TRBV5-1 and TRBJ1-6, with TRBD1 matching over 7 bases. The CDR3 loop spans 18 amino acids. The J segment lost 0 bases and the V segment lost 0 bases, leaving 6 bases of the junction unmatched. Per the germline V gene, CDR1 is SGHRS and CDR2 is YFSETQ. Written as DNA, the CDR3 is TGCGCCAGCAGCTTGGCGGGACAGAGGAGCTCCTATAATTCACCCCTCCACTTT. Translated: CASSLAGQRSSYNSPLHF.